Listed below are T cell receptor beta chains from one sample, sequenced in a study of vaccination and CD4 T cells after COVID-19. No antigen has been assigned to these receptors. A single record per CDR3 protein comes from TCRdb applying MiXCR to the PCR reads. The table shows fewer than 15,000 distinct CDR3 sequences, with 65% to 75% occurring only once. Sequencing was performed on CD4+ T cells from blood, cultured in vitro. The source is a human donor who had recovered from COVID-19. CDR3s leave out the opening cysteine and the closing phenylalanine or tryptophan. Size is stated for part of the rows, as once, few or many counts, or as a class when the clone is expanded.

>TRBJ1-2|TRBV6-4|NA
ASPQPQNVEGKGYGYT
>TRBJ2-5|TRBV6-5|NA
ASSSGRKTQY
>TRBJ1-2|TRBV7-2|NA
ASSLDFGGEYGYT
>TRBJ1-6|TRBV2|NA
ASSEATAFNSPLH
>TRBJ2-7|TRBV6-1|NA
ATPVGETTSGRLYEQY
>TRBJ2-5|TRBV6-2/TRBV6-3|once
ASSYVGLEGETQY
>TRBJ2-2|TRBV6-1|NA
ATEKAGELF
>TRBJ1-1|TRBV20-1|NA
SARSPQGMNTEAF
>TRBJ1-2|TRBV7-2|NA
ASSPNRDRGYT
>TRBJ2-5|TRBV2|NA
ASSGTSGRKETQY
>TRBJ2-7|TRBV15|NA
ATSSGTTEQY
>TRBJ2-5|TRBV5-4|NA
ASSLHRAQGPGETQY
>TRBJ1-2|TRBV9|NA
ASSVAPGTRNYGYT
>TRBJ2-1|TRBV7-9|NA
ASSTRDGSSNEQF
>TRBJ1-5|TRBV30|NA
AWTGGSNQPQH
>TRBJ2-1|TRBV20-1|NA
SARANPEQF